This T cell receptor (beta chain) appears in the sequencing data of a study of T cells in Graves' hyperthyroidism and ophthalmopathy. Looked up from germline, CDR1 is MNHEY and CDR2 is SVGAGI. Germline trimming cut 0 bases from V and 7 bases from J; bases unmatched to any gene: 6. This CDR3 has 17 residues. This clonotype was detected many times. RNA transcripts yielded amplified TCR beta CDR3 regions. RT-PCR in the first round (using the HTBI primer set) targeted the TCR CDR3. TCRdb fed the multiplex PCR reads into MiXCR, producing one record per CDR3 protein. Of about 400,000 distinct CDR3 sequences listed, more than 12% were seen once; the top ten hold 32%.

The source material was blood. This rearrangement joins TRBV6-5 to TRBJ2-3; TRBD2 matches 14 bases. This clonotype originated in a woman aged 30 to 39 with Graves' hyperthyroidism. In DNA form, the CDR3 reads TGTGCCAGCAGTTACTCGACTAGCGGGAGGGCCGCTAATACGCAGTATTTT. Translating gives CASSYSTSGRAANTQYF.